These 18 T cell receptor beta chains came from one sample sequenced in a study of T cell responses to AZD1222 COVID-19 vaccine. Using immunoSEQ multiplex PCR, the repertoire was profiled, and TCRdb retains in-frame clones only, with some absent. The sample lists approximately 100,000 clones, 80% to 90% occurring once. The starting material was peripheral blood, obtained on day 0 of AZD1222 vaccination. These receptors were taken from an adult in good health.

V is TRBV7-2 and J is TRBJ2-7; 8 nucleotides agree with TRBD2. Trimming removed 5 bases from V and 7 bases from J; junction bases left unmatched: 13. CDR1 and CDR2 from the germline V gene are SGHTA and FQGNSA. CDR3 size: 15 residues. Here the CDR3 DNA reads TGTGCCAGCAGCCCCCAGAGCGGGGGACCCCTGGAGCAGTACTTC. Translation gives CASSPQSGGPLEQYF.

The rearrangement uses TRBV4-3 and TRBJ2-3, with D hard to call. Trimming cost V 4 bases and J 2 bases, with 10 bases left between them. The CDR3 loop spans 14 amino acids. Germline V CDR1 and CDR2: LGHNA, YSLEER. DNA for the CDR3: TGCGCCAGCAGCCCGGAAACGATCACAGATACGCAGTATTTT. This gives the protein CASSPETITDTQYF.

The chain combines TRBV28 with TRBJ1-4; weak D call: TRBD1 (5 bases). Trimming took off 5 bases at V and 8 bases at J, with 18 bases between the two ends. CDR1 MDHEN and CDR2 SYDVKM come from the germline V gene. CDR3 length equals 15 residues. Here the CDR3 reads CASSRGPGKEEKLFF. Written as DNA, the CDR3 is TGTGCCAGCAGTCGGGGACCAGGGAAGGAAGAAAAACTGTTTTTT.

This chain uses TRBV18 with TRBJ2-7, with 7 bases that match TRBD1. Germline CDR1 and CDR2: KGHSH and LQKENI. The CDR3 extends over 17 amino acids. V lost 2 bases, J lost 2 bases, and 12 bases stayed unmatched. CDR3 DNA: TGTGCCAGCTCACCAAGCCGCGAGACAGGGTGGACCTACGAGCAGTACTTC. The encoded protein is CASSPSRETGWTYEQYF.

Here the CDR3 DNA reads TGTGCCAGCAGCTCTGGATCAACTAATGAAAAACTGTTTTTT. This encodes CASSSGSTNEKLFF. The chain combines TRBV7-9 with TRBJ1-4; D unclear. Trimming stripped 4 bases from V and 0 bases from J, with 6 bases between. The CDR3 is made up of 14 amino acids. Germline values: CDR1 SEHNR, CDR2 FQNEAQ (reference sequence).

This clone was detected once. The J gene is TRBJ1-1, the V gene TRBV7-9; D may be TRBD1 (6 bases). In germline, CDR1 is SEHNR, CDR2 FQNEAQ (reference sequence). The CDR3 consists of 12 residues. The V end was cut by 5 bases, the J end by 6 bases, with 10 bases between. CDR3 DNA sequence: TGTGCCAGCAGCGCAGGGGCCCCTGAAGCTTTCTTT. Amino acids: CASSAGAPEAFF.

The chain uses TRBV7-2 and TRBJ1-1; D ambiguous. The CDR3 is 14 amino acids. Looked up from germline, CDR1 is SGHTA and CDR2 is FQGNSA. The V end lost 6 bases, the J end lost 6 bases, and 17 bases lay between the germline ends. The CDR3 region has the DNA TGTGCCAGCAGGCGAAGGGCCACTGGGGCTGAAGCTTTCTTT. Its protein is CASRRRATGAEAFF.

This clone was seen a few times. The V and J genes are TRBV5-1 and TRBJ2-6; the D gene is possibly TRBD1 (6 bases). The CDR3 has 16 amino acids. The germline V and J ends were trimmed by 4 bases and 4 bases, with 15 bases remaining between them. Germline V gene data show CDR1 as SGHRS and CDR2 as YFSETQ. The CDR3 DNA follows: TGCGCCAGCAGCCCCTACAACAGGGCCGGGGCCAACGTCCTGACTTTC. Protein: CASSPYNRAGANVLTF.

The table lists this clone with a few counts. V is TRBV19 and J is TRBJ1-6, with TRBD1 matching 9 bases. The ends lost 4 bases at V and 15 bases at J; junction bases unmatched: 7. The germline gives CDR1 LNHDA, CDR2 SQIVND (reference sequence). The CDR3 sequence is 13 residues long. The CDR3 sequence is CASSTAGTGYLHF. The CDR3 coding sequence is TGTGCCAGTAGTACGGCCGGGACAGGGTACCTCCACTTT.

This chain uses TRBV2 with TRBJ1-1; TRBD1 matches at 11 bases. The germline gives CDR1 SNHLY, CDR2 FYNNEI. The CDR3 runs 16 residues. Losses at the gene ends were 8 bases for V and 2 bases for J; bases not matched to a gene: 10. Here the CDR3 reads CASDRTGGLINTEAFF. As DNA, the CDR3 is TGTGCCAGCGACAGGACAGGGGGCCTTATCAACACTGAAGCTTTCTTT.

The genes are TRBV3-1 (or the pseudogene TRBV3-2) and TRBJ2-3; D remains ambiguous. Trimming removed 4 bases from V and 5 bases from J, with 19 bases in between. Germline V gene data show CDR1 as LGHDT and CDR2 as YNNKEL (reference sequence). The CDR3 is 16 residues long. In DNA form, the CDR3 reads TGTGCCAGCAGCCTGCGGCGTCCTGTCATGCAAGATACGCAGTATTTT. Protein: CASSLRRPVMQDTQYF.

This chain connects TRBV11-3 to TRBJ1-3, with 7 bases aligning to TRBD1. This CDR3 has 15 residues. V lost 8 bases to trimming and J lost 4 bases; unmatched junction nucleotides: 11. CDR1 is SGHNT and CDR2 is YENEEA in the germline V gene. CDR3 residues: CASSELTGRGNTIYF. The CDR3 nucleotides read TGTGCCAGCTCCGAACTGACAGGGAGAGGAAACACCATATATTTT.

V and J are TRBV28 and TRBJ2-7; D might be TRBD1 (6 bases). CDR1 MDHEN and CDR2 SYDVKM come from the germline V gene. Trimming stripped 2 bases from V and 2 bases from J, with 10 bases between. This CDR3 spans 14 amino acids. CDR3 residues: CASSLAGDTYEQYF. For the CDR3, the DNA is TGTGCCAGCAGTTTAGCCGGGGACACCTACGAGCAGTACTTC.

In this sample, this clone turned up a few times. The chain couples TRBV19 to TRBJ1-3; possibly TRBD1 for D (5 bases). The CDR3 sequence is 15 residues long. The V and J ends lost 3 bases and 0 bases respectively, with 9 bases between them. Per the germline V gene, CDR1 is LNHDA and CDR2 is SQIVND (reference sequence). This CDR3 reads CASSMKGTSGNTIYF. The CDR3, as DNA: TGTGCCAGTAGTATGAAAGGGACCTCTGGAAACACCATATATTTT.

V gene TRBV11-1 combines with J gene TRBJ1-4; D gene unclear. Germline values: CDR1 SGHAT, CDR2 FQDESV (reference sequence). The CDR3 is 16 amino acids. Trimming removed 5 bases from V and 8 bases from J, with 21 bases in between. The CDR3 region is CASSRGSTLGTEKLFF. CDR3 nucleotides: TGTGCCAGCAGCAGAGGATCAACGCTGGGCACCGAAAAACTGTTTTTT.

This chain links TRBV24-1 with TRBJ2-6; TRBD2 matches at 14 bases. CDR1 is KGHDR, CDR2 SFDVKD, per germline. V lost 4 bases to trimming and J lost 2 bases; unmatched junction nucleotides: 6. The CDR3 length is 19 residues. The CDR3 sequence: CATSEAGLAGATGANVLTF. Written as DNA, the CDR3 is TGTGCCACCAGTGAGGCGGGACTAGCGGGAGCGACTGGGGCCAACGTCCTGACTTTC.

The chain employs TRBV3-1 (or the pseudogene TRBV3-2) and TRBJ2-2; 12 bases agree with TRBD2. Germline assignment: CDR1 LGHDT and CDR2 YNNKEL (reference sequence). J was trimmed by 0 bases and V by 1 base; bases with no gene match: 9. This CDR3 is built from 20 residues. For the CDR3, the DNA is TGTGCCAGCAGCCAAGGTCCTCTAGCGGGGGGGCTTTCGAACACCGGGGAGCTGTTTTTT. This translates into CASSQGPLAGGLSNTGELFF.

The chain is built from TRBV19 and TRBJ2-3; D is possibly TRBD1 (5 bases). The germline gives CDR1 LNHDA, CDR2 SQIVND (reference sequence). The CDR3 is 14 residues long. Trimming took off 7 bases at V and 4 bases at J, with 15 bases between the two ends. The CDR3 region is CASNMGRVPDTQYF. The CDR3, as DNA: TGTGCCAGTAACATGGGCAGGGTCCCAGATACGCAGTATTTT.